This T cell receptor beta chain comes out of a study of control samples from healthy donors and cancer patients. Sequencing used immunoSEQ multiplex PCR; TCRdb keeps in-frame clones, though not all of them. The sample includes approximately 92,000 clones, roughly 93% of them seen just once. This CDR3 region has 16 residues. Trimming cost V 3 bases and J 1 base; bases outside gene matches: 5. The germline V gene encodes CDR1 MNHEY and CDR2 SMNVEV (reference sequence). The chain joins TRBV27 to TRBJ2-3; 9 bases agree with TRBD2. The TCR was taken from a woman under 40 in good health. The source material was blood. CDR3 bases: TGTGCCAGCAGTTTTCTAGCGGGGAGAGGCACAGATACGCAGTATTTT. Translating gives CASSFLAGRGTDTQYF.